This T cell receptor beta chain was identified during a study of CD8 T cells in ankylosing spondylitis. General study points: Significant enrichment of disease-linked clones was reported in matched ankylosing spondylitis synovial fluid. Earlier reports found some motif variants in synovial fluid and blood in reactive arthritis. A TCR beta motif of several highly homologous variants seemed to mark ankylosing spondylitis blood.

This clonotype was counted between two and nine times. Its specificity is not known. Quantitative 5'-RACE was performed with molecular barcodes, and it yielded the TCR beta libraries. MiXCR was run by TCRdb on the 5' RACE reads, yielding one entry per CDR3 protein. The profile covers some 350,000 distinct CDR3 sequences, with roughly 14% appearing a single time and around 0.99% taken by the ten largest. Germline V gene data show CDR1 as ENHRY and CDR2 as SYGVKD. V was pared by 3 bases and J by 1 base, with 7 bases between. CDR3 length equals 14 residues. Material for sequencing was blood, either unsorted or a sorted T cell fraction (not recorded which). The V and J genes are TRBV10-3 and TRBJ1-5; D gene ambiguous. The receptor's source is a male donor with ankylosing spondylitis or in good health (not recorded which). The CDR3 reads CAISDGRSNQPQHF. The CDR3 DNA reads TGTGCCATCAGTGACGGACGCAGCAATCAGCCCCAGCATTTT.